This T cell receptor beta chain was sequenced in a study of cytomegalovirus exposure and HLA in healthy donors. The wider study: There were around 390 genotyped donors. Of these, roughly 80% fell in the genetic ancestry cluster associated with self-reported Caucasian donors. Study outcomes and limitations: Confirmation was obtained in vitro that a few CMV-associated chains are specific for CMV antigens. The HLA-A and HLA-B alleles of most subjects were reportedly predicted accurately from TCR beta sequences.

Healthy bone marrow donors supplied every sample. The germline V gene encodes CDR1 SGHTA and CDR2 FQGNSA. This CDR3 has 14 residues. V was trimmed by 5 bases and J by 4 bases, leaving 14 bases between them. PCR amplification relied on 60 Vbeta primers (plus 13 Jbeta primers). Profiled with immunoSEQ multiplex PCR; TCRdb holds only in-frame clones, not every one. The sample lists some 60,000 clones; approximately 80% were seen once. A single count supports this clone. Antigen unknown. This clonotype was sampled from a male donor in good health and CMV-seronegative. The V call is TRBV7-2, the J call TRBJ2-5, with D perhaps TRBD1 (6 bases). Input material: PBMCs. The CDR3 DNA follows: TGTGCCAGCAGCGAGGACAGAAACTCAGAGACCCAGTACTTC. Its translation is CASSEDRNSETQYF.